This is a list of T cell receptor beta chains from one sample in a study of blood T cell repertoires in COVID-19. Data came from immunoSEQ multiplex PCR; TCRdb stores just in-frame clones and leaves some out. Of 100,000 to 150,000 clones in the sample, 84% are singletons; the top ten hold about 2.2%. The sequencing input was PBMCs or T cells enriched from blood (not recorded which). Every receptor here comes from a man in his forties or fifties with acute COVID-19. Both conserved end residues are part of each CDR3. The D gene is left open where the match is weak. Clone sizes are given selectively: once, few, many, or a class where the clone is expanded.

cdr3_nt,cdr3_aa,v_call,clone_size,d_call,j_call
TGTGCCAGCAGCGTCCGGGACTATCTTAACACCGGGGAGCTGTTTTTT,CASSVRDYLNTGELFF,TRBV7-8,NA,TRBD2,TRBJ2-2
TGTGCCAGCAGCTTCACACCGTCAGGGGTCGGCTACACCTTC,CASSFTPSGVGYTF,TRBV7-2,NA,NA,TRBJ1-2
TGTGCCAGCAGCTCCCGACAGGGGGCGGTCACCGGGGAGCTGTTTTTT,CASSSRQGAVTGELFF,TRBV7-9,NA,TRBD1,TRBJ2-2
TGTGCCAGCAGCCAGCAGGGAATAGATAGCAATCAGCCCCAGCATTTT,CASSQQGIDSNQPQHF,TRBV4-2,NA,NA,TRBJ1-5
TGTGCCAGCCGACCGGGCGGGGGGACCAAGACCCAGTACTTC,CASRPGGGTKTQYF,TRBV6-5,NA,TRBD2,TRBJ2-5
TGTGCCAGCAGCTTAAGTTCTGGACAGGGGCTTGGGGGCTACACCTTC,CASSLSSGQGLGGYTF,TRBV7-3,NA,TRBD1,TRBJ1-2
TGTGCCAGCAGGGGGGGGTTGGGAGGCAATCAGCCCCAGCATTTT,CASRGGLGGNQPQHF,TRBV6-5,NA,NA,TRBJ1-5
TGTGCCAGTAGTCCCTTCACTACCGGTCTCACAGATACGCAGTATTTT,CASSPFTTGLTDTQYF,TRBV19,NA,NA,TRBJ2-3
TGTGCCAGCAGCCCCCCGAGGCCTTACAATGAGCAGTTCTTC,CASSPPRPYNEQFF,TRBV28,NA,NA,TRBJ2-1
TGTGCCAGCAGTTCCGGACAGGGGGCAAACAATGAGCAGTTCTTC,CASSSGQGANNEQFF,TRBV28,few,TRBD1,TRBJ2-1
TGTGCCATCAGTGAATTCGGGGGTGAAAATTATGGCTACACCTTC,CAISEFGGENYGYTF,TRBV10-3,NA,NA,TRBJ1-2
TGTGCCAGCAGCGGTCACATAAACTCTGGAAACACCATATATTTT,CASSGHINSGNTIYF,TRBV9,NA,NA,TRBJ1-3
TGCAGCGTTAGGGGTGAACACGAGCAGTACTTC,CSVRGEHEQYF,TRBV29-1,NA,NA,TRBJ2-7
TGTGCTAGCAGCTTGGCGCGGCAAGAGACCCAGTACTTC,CASSLARQETQYF,TRBV7-7,NA,NA,TRBJ2-5
TGTGCCAGCAGCTTAGTGGGCGGGAAAGAGACCCAGTACTTC,CASSLVGGKETQYF,TRBV7-2,NA,NA,TRBJ2-5
TGTGCCATCAGGGGACAGACGAACACTGAAGCTTTCTTT,CAIRGQTNTEAFF,TRBV10-3,NA,TRBD1,TRBJ1-1
TGTGCCAGCAGTTTTGGGCGGGAAGGACGGGAGACCCAGTACTTC,CASSFGREGRETQYF,TRBV28,NA,NA,TRBJ2-5
TGTGCCAGCAGCCAAGTCGGTTCGGGGTCTGGAAACACCATATATTTT,CASSQVGSGSGNTIYF,TRBV3-1/TRBV3-2,many,NA,TRBJ1-3
TGTGCCACCAGTGCCTCAGGGGAGAGCAATCAGCCCCAGCATTTT,CATSASGESNQPQHF,TRBV24-1,NA,NA,TRBJ1-5
TGTGCCAGTAGTAAGAGCGGGAATACAGATACGCAGTATTTT,CASSKSGNTDTQYF,TRBV19,NA,TRBD2,TRBJ2-3
TGTGCCAGCAGCTTACGGCAGGGGGCTTCTCTAGCGGAAGTCGGCAATGAGCAGTTCTTC,CASSLRQGASLAEVGNEQFF,TRBV7-6,NA,NA,TRBJ2-1
TGTGCCATCAGCCCGGGACAGGGGCTCTCCTACGAGCAGTACTTC,CAISPGQGLSYEQYF,TRBV10-3,NA,TRBD1,TRBJ2-7
TGTGCCAGCAGCTCATCTGGACAGGGGGGAGAAAAACTGTTTTTT,CASSSSGQGGEKLFF,TRBV7-9,NA,TRBD1,TRBJ1-4
TGTGCCACCTCGCGGGAGTACGCAGATACGCAGTATTTT,CATSREYADTQYF,TRBV15,NA,TRBD2,TRBJ2-3
TGTGCCAGCAGCTTAAAAGGACTAGCTTACAATGAGCAGTTCTTC,CASSLKGLAYNEQFF,TRBV7-8,NA,TRBD2,TRBJ2-1
TGCAGCGTCCGCGGACAGTCGAACACTGAAGCTTTCTTT,CSVRGQSNTEAFF,TRBV29-1,NA,NA,TRBJ1-1
TGTGCCAGTAGAAGGGGGACGGAAAATTCACCCCTCCACTTT,CASRRGTENSPLHF,TRBV19,NA,NA,TRBJ1-6
TGTGCCAGCAGTTTTAGGCAGGGCAACTATGGCTACACCTTC,CASSFRQGNYGYTF,TRBV28,few,NA,TRBJ1-2
TGTGCCTGGACCCGGTTCCTAGGACTAGCGGGGGGTACCGGGGAGCTGTTTTTT,CAWTRFLGLAGGTGELFF,TRBV30,NA,TRBD2,TRBJ2-2
TGTGCCAGCAGTGAGGGGATGGGGAAGCGGGGCTACACCTTC,CASSEGMGKRGYTF,TRBV6-1,NA,NA,TRBJ1-2
TGTGCCATCAGTGAGTCTCCCGGACAGGGTATCAACACCGGGGAGCTGTTTTTT,CAISESPGQGINTGELFF,TRBV10-3,NA,TRBD1,TRBJ2-2
TGTGCCAGCAGCTGGACAGGGGCCGGAATCCCTGAAGCTTTCTTT,CASSWTGAGIPEAFF,TRBV5-6,once,TRBD1,TRBJ1-1
TGTGCCACCAGTGAACTAGCGGGGGGCCGCAATGAGCAGTTCTTC,CATSELAGGRNEQFF,TRBV24-1,NA,TRBD2,TRBJ2-1
TGTGCCAGCAGCGCACTGACTAGCGGGTCCTACGAGCAGTACTTC,CASSALTSGSYEQYF,TRBV7-2,NA,TRBD2,TRBJ2-7
TGTGCCAGCAGTTTATGGGAGCTAGGGCCCCAGCATTTT,CASSLWELGPQHF,TRBV27,NA,NA,TRBJ1-5
TGTGCCAGCAGTTTACAGCTGGAGGGCACTGAAGCTTTCTTT,CASSLQLEGTEAFF,TRBV28,NA,NA,TRBJ1-1
TGCAGCGTCCTACCGGGACTTGAAGCTTTCTTT,CSVLPGLEAFF,TRBV29-1,once,NA,TRBJ1-1
TGTGCCAGCAGCCAAGCCGGGACAGTGTATGGCTACACCTTC,CASSQAGTVYGYTF,TRBV3-1/TRBV3-2,NA,TRBD1,TRBJ1-2
TGTGTGTCGTCCCAGGGCAATCAGCCCCAGCATTTT,CVSSQGNQPQHF,TRBV28,few,NA,TRBJ1-5
TGTGCCAGCACCTTTCCGGGACAGAGCTCTGGGGCCAACGTCCTGACTTTC,CASTFPGQSSGANVLTF,TRBV7-9,NA,TRBD1,TRBJ2-6
TGTGCCAGCAGCAAGACAGGGGGCTATAATTCACCCCTCCACTTT,CASSKTGGYNSPLHF,TRBV7-3,NA,TRBD1,TRBJ1-6